This T cell receptor (beta chain) was recovered during a study of cytomegalovirus exposure and HLA in healthy donors. Comments on this clone: The sample holds other DNA sequences that translate to the same CDR3.

PCR used 60 Vbeta primers and 13 Jbeta primers. The repertoire was sequenced with immunoSEQ multiplex PCR; TCRdb's copy has only in-frame clones and lacks some. The table counts about 35,000 clones; roughly 3.5% lies in the top ten. This receptor was taken from a man between 40 and 49 years old in good health and CMV-seronegative. The sample comprised PBMCs.

The CDR3, as DNA: TGTGCCAGCAGCGACAGGGAAGTGGGCTACACCTTC. The encoded protein is CASSDREVGYTF. The chain carries TRBV6-5 and TRBJ1-2, with TRBD1 matching over 7 bases. J was trimmed by 8 bases and V by 6 bases; bases with no gene match: 6. Germline CDR1 MNHEY, CDR2 SVGAGI. The CDR3 spans 12 residues.